This is a list of T cell receptor beta chains from one sample in a study of T cells in Graves' hyperthyroidism and ophthalmopathy. MiXCR, applied by TCRdb to the multiplex PCR reads, yields one record per CDR3 protein. The sample contains roughly 500,000 distinct CDR3 sequences, over 35% of which appear only once. The sequenced sample was peripheral blood or thyroid tissue (not recorded which). The source of these receptors is an adult woman with Graves' disease, either hyperthyroidism or ophthalmopathy (not recorded which). CDR3s include the opening cysteine and the closing phenylalanine or tryptophan. D genes are given only for firm matches. Clone size is not always given. Where it is, it says once, few, many or a class for expanded clones.

D: TRBD1; size: many; V: TRBV5-1; J: TRBJ2-5; DNA: TGCGCCAGCAGCGGTCTAGACAGGGGGAAACAAGAGACCCAGTACTTC; CDR3: CASSGLDRGKQETQYF
D: TRBD1; size: .; V: TRBV7-2; J: TRBJ2-7; DNA: TGTGCCAGCAGCTTTCTAGGGACAGGGATTTGGTACTTC; CDR3: CASSFLGTGIWYF
D: TRBD2; size: many; V: TRBV20-1; J: TRBJ2-7; DNA: TGCAGTGCTCACAGGACTAGCGGCTACGAGCAGTACTTC; CDR3: CSAHRTSGYEQYF
D: .; size: .; V: TRBV7-9; J: TRBJ2-7; DNA: TGTGCCAGCAGCGACACCGACCGGGACGAGCAGTACTTC; CDR3: CASSDTDRDEQYF
D: .; size: .; V: TRBV29-1; J: TRBJ2-7; DNA: TGCAGCGGGGAGACAGTGTACGAGCAGTACTTC; CDR3: CSGETVYEQYF
D: .; size: .; V: TRBV7-3; J: TRBJ2-2; DNA: TGTGCCAGCAGCTTAAGGATAGCCCGAGACACCGGGGAGCTGTTTTTT; CDR3: CASSLRIARDTGELFF
D: .; size: once; V: TRBV20-1; J: TRBJ2-7; DNA: TGCAGTGCTAGGCGCGCCGGAGATTACGAGCAGTACTTC; CDR3: CSARRAGDYEQYF
D: .; size: .; V: TRBV10-3; J: TRBJ1-5; DNA: TGTGCCATCAGTACCTCCACGAATCAGCCCCAGCATTTT; CDR3: CAISTSTNQPQHF
D: TRBD1; size: many; V: TRBV7-3; J: TRBJ2-2; DNA: TGTGCCAGCAGCTCGACAGGGGTTGGCGGGGAGCTGTTTTTT; CDR3: CASSSTGVGGELFF
D: .; size: many; V: TRBV12-5; J: TRBJ1-5; DNA: TGTGCTAGTGGTTTTCGGAGGGTTCAGCCCCAGCATTTT; CDR3: CASGFRRVQPQHF
D: TRBD1; size: .; V: TRBV5-1; J: TRBJ2-7; DNA: TGCGCCAGCAGCTCCGGGACAGAATACTCCTACGAGCAGTACTTC; CDR3: CASSSGTEYSYEQYF
D: .; size: few; V: TRBV7-2; J: TRBJ1-5; DNA: TGTGCCAGCAGCGAGTCTGGGGTGGTTAGCAATCAGCCCCAGCATTTT; CDR3: CASSESGVVSNQPQHF
D: .; size: many; V: TRBV6-5; J: TRBJ2-5; DNA: TGTGCCAGCAGTTATAGCTACCAAGAGACCCAGTACTTC; CDR3: CASSYSYQETQYF
D: .; size: .; V: TRBV4-1; J: TRBJ1-2; DNA: TGCGCCAGCAGCCAAGATCCCTTC; CDR3: CASSQDPF
D: .; size: .; V: TRBV2; J: TRBJ2-1; DNA: TGTGCCTGCCGTAGGGGGGCTGAGCAGTTCTTC; CDR3: CACRRGAEQFF
D: .; size: few; V: TRBV29-1; J: TRBJ2-5; DNA: TGCAGCGTTGAAACGGGGTTAGAGACCCAGTACTTC; CDR3: CSVETGLETQYF
D: TRBD1; size: many; V: TRBV28; J: TRBJ1-1; DNA: TGTGCCAGCACCTACGACAGGGGGCGGACTGAAGCTTTCTTT; CDR3: CASTYDRGRTEAFF
D: .; size: .; V: TRBV5-1; J: TRBJ2-2; DNA: TGCGCCAGCAGCCCGGGACGCCCCACCGGGGAGCTGTTTTTT; CDR3: CASSPGRPTGELFF
D: TRBD1; size: few; V: TRBV2; J: TRBJ2-2; DNA: TGTGCCAGCAGTGCTGGACAGGGGCCGAACACCGGGGAGCTGTTTTTT; CDR3: CASSAGQGPNTGELFF
D: .; size: .; V: TRBV2; J: TRBJ1-1; DNA: TGTGCCAGCAGCCACGAGGGTCTCCCTGAAGCTTTCTTT; CDR3: CASSHEGLPEAFF
D: TRBD1; size: many; V: TRBV29-1; J: TRBJ1-1; DNA: TGCAGCGTTGGTCAGGGGGCGGGTACTGAAGCTTTCTTT; CDR3: CSVGQGAGTEAFF
D: TRBD1; size: many; V: TRBV7-3; J: TRBJ2-6; DNA: TGTGCCAGCAGCTTAGGCCTCACAGGGGCCCGATCCGGGGCCAACGTCCTGACTTTC; CDR3: CASSLGLTGARSGANVLTF
D: TRBD2; size: .; V: TRBV7-8; J: TRBJ2-7; DNA: TGTGCCAGCAGCTTAACGGCTAGCGGGATTCGCGAGCAGTACTTC; CDR3: CASSLTASGIREQYF
D: .; size: many; V: TRBV12-3/TRBV12-4; J: TRBJ1-5; DNA: TGTGCCAGCAGTTTTGCTACAGGCGATCAGCCCCAGCATTTT; CDR3: CASSFATGDQPQHF
D: TRBD1; size: once; V: TRBV29-1; J: TRBJ1-2; DNA: TGCAGCGTTGAACAGGGGGTTAATCACTATGGCTACACCTTC; CDR3: CSVEQGVNHYGYTF
D: TRBD2; size: many; V: TRBV4-1; J: TRBJ2-7; DNA: TGCGCCAGCAGCCAACCGACTAGCGGGAGTTACGAGCAGTACTTC; CDR3: CASSQPTSGSYEQYF
D: .; size: few; V: TRBV28; J: TRBJ1-1; DNA: TGTGCCAGCAGTTTGGGTCAGGGGCGGGAAGCTTTCTTT; CDR3: CASSLGQGREAFF
D: TRBD1; size: .; V: TRBV24-1; J: TRBJ1-1; DNA: TGTGCCACCAGTGACCCCGGGACAGGGAACGCAGAAGCTTTCTTT; CDR3: CATSDPGTGNAEAFF
D: .; size: .; V: TRBV7-2; J: TRBJ2-2; DNA: TGTGCCAGCAGCTTGGAGTCAGCTTTCACCGGGGAGCTGTTTTTT; CDR3: CASSLESAFTGELFF
D: .; size: few; V: TRBV2; J: TRBJ1-1; DNA: TGTGCCAGCAGTGAAGAGCAGAACACTGAAGCTTTCTTT; CDR3: CASSEEQNTEAFF
D: .; size: many; V: TRBV6-6; J: TRBJ1-1; DNA: TGTGCCAGCAGGACCACGACAGGGAACACTGAAGCTTTCTTT; CDR3: CASRTTTGNTEAFF
D: .; size: few; V: TRBV11-2; J: TRBJ1-5; DNA: TGTGCCAGCAGTTTATGGACGGGGTTCGGCAATCAGCCCCAGCATTTT; CDR3: CASSLWTGFGNQPQHF
D: .; size: .; V: TRBV11-2; J: TRBJ2-5; DNA: TGTGCCAGCAGCACCCGACAGGGACTAAAGACCCAGTACTTC; CDR3: CASSTRQGLKTQYF
D: .; size: many; V: TRBV10-3; J: TRBJ1-1; DNA: TGTGCCATCAGTGAGTCGGTAAGCAGGAACACTGAAGCTTTCTTT; CDR3: CAISESVSRNTEAFF
D: .; size: .; V: TRBV24-1; J: TRBJ2-7; DNA: TGTGCCACCAGTGATTATAGCGGAGCCTACGAGCAGTACTTC; CDR3: CATSDYSGAYEQYF
D: TRBD2; size: .; V: TRBV20-1; J: TRBJ2-3; DNA: TGCAGTGCCCCCCTCCGGACTAGTCATGCAGATACGCAGTATTTT; CDR3: CSAPLRTSHADTQYF
D: .; size: few; V: TRBV14; J: TRBJ2-1; DNA: TGTGCCAGCAGCCTCTTGGGGGAGTACAATGAGCAGTTCTTC; CDR3: CASSLLGEYNEQFF
D: .; size: .; V: TRBV10-3; J: TRBJ1-6; DNA: TGTGCCATCAGTGAGCGACTCCCAGGGGATTCACCCCTCCACTTT; CDR3: CAISERLPGDSPLHF
D: .; size: many; V: TRBV5-5; J: TRBJ1-2; DNA: TGTGCCAGCACAGAAGACAGGACCCACTATGGCTACACCTTC; CDR3: CASTEDRTHYGYTF
D: TRBD1; size: .; V: TRBV12-3/TRBV12-4; J: TRBJ1-4; DNA: TGTGCCAGCAGCATAGGGACAGATTATGAAAAACTGTTTTTT; CDR3: CASSIGTDYEKLFF
D: .; size: many; V: TRBV2; J: TRBJ2-5; DNA: TGTGCCAGCAGTTTAGACAGCCAAGAGACCCAGTACTTC; CDR3: CASSLDSQETQYF
D: .; size: .; V: TRBV10-3; J: TRBJ2-7; DNA: TGTGCCATCAGTGGATCTTACTACGAGCAGTACTTC; CDR3: CAISGSYYEQYF
D: TRBD2; size: many; V: TRBV5-4; J: TRBJ2-5; DNA: TGTGCCAGCAGCCTAGGGACTAGCGGAGAGACCCAGTACTTC; CDR3: CASSLGTSGETQYF
D: TRBD1; size: .; V: TRBV9; J: TRBJ1-6; DNA: TGTGCCAGCAGTGGACCGGGACAGGGGACGGAAACGAATCTCCACTTT; CDR3: CASSGPGQGTETNLHF
D: .; size: .; V: TRBV29-1; J: TRBJ1-1; DNA: TGCAGCGTTGGGGGACATCTGAACACTGAAGCTCTCTTT; CDR3: CSVGGHLNTEALF
D: .; size: .; V: TRBV19; J: TRBJ2-5; DNA: TGTGCCAGTAGACCCCTCGCCGAAGAGACCCAGTACTTC; CDR3: CASRPLAEETQYF
D: .; size: many; V: TRBV5-6; J: TRBJ2-3; DNA: TGTGCCAGCAGCTTTGACGGTACGCAGTATTTT; CDR3: CASSFDGTQYF
D: .; size: many; V: TRBV7-9; J: TRBJ2-7; DNA: TGTGCCAGCAGCTTTGGACGCTACGAGCAGTACTTC; CDR3: CASSFGRYEQYF
D: .; size: .; V: TRBV5-1; J: TRBJ1-2; DNA: TGCGCCAGCAGCGGGGGACACTATGGCTACACCTTC; CDR3: CASSGGHYGYTF
D: TRBD2; size: many; V: TRBV9; J: TRBJ2-7; DNA: TGTGCCAGCAGCCCCCCCGGGACTAGCGGCTACGAGCAGTACTTC; CDR3: CASSPPGTSGYEQYF
D: .; size: many; V: TRBV5-5; J: TRBJ2-2; DNA: TGTGCCAGCAGCCCCGACAGCCTTTACACCGGGGAGCTGTTTTTT; CDR3: CASSPDSLYTGELFF
D: .; size: .; V: TRBV6-5; J: TRBJ1-1; DNA: TGTGCCAGCAGTTACTCGACCTCTAAGTACACTGAAGCTTTCTTT; CDR3: CASSYSTSKYTEAFF
D: .; size: few; V: TRBV29-1; J: TRBJ1-2; DNA: TGCAGCGTCGACAGTAGCGCCGGCTACACCTTC; CDR3: CSVDSSAGYTF
D: TRBD1; size: many; V: TRBV20-1; J: TRBJ1-2; DNA: TGCAGTGCTGTACAGGGGAGCTATGGCTACACCTTC; CDR3: CSAVQGSYGYTF
D: .; size: .; V: TRBV10-2; J: TRBJ1-5; DNA: TGCGCCAGCAGGACAGCCCAAAATCAGCCCCAGCATTTT; CDR3: CASRTAQNQPQHF
D: .; size: many; V: TRBV12-3/TRBV12-4; J: TRBJ1-1; DNA: TGTGCCAGCAGTTTAGCAGGGTTGAACACTGAAGCTTTCTTT; CDR3: CASSLAGLNTEAFF
D: .; size: many; V: TRBV10-3; J: TRBJ2-2; DNA: TGTGCCATCAGTGAGCCAGGGACCGGGGAGCTGTTTTTT; CDR3: CAISEPGTGELFF